The following is a T cell receptor beta chain sequence with its context. As yet, its antigen is unknown. The sample originates from a study of shared clonotypes between healthy human individuals. General observations from the study: The small donor group covered limited genetic and exposure diversity.

Trimming removed 3 bases at V and 6 bases at J, with 14 bases between. Germline assignment: CDR1 SGHAT and CDR2 FQNNGV. The CDR3 contains 14 residues. Every contributor of samples was a Caucasian grown-up residing in Nashville, Tennessee. The unsorted samples took about 100 million PBMCs to get genomic DNA. Several immunoSEQ plates received, in even portions, the genomic DNA of each subset. The data were produced by immunoSEQ multiplex PCR, yet TCRdb's version contains in-frame clones alone and is incomplete. The profile shows 520,000 or so clones, about four fifths of them singletons. This receptor was obtained from a woman aged 40-49 years in good health. Some clones in this sample may be carry-over from other donors' samples. The sample consisted of PBMCs. The chain links TRBV11-2 to TRBJ1-1; perhaps TRBD1 as D (5 bases). The CDR3 reads CASSLPLGGAEAFF. CDR3 nucleotides: TGTGCCAGCAGCTTGCCCCTCGGAGGGGCTGAAGCTTTCTTT.